The 18 T cell receptor beta chains below were found in one sample sequenced in a study of T cell responses to AZD1222 COVID-19 vaccine. Clones were sequenced by immunoSEQ multiplex PCR, and TCRdb holds only the in-frame ones, with some missing. The sample holds under 150,000 clones; roughly 85% are singletons and the top ten take around a sixth. This specimen was peripheral blood, taken on day 0 of MenACWY control vaccination. The source is an adult in good health.

This clone appeared once. The CDR3 sequence: CASSYGTGNQPQHF. CDR3 nucleotide sequence: TGTGCCAGCAGCTACGGGACAGGGAATCAGCCCCAGCATTTT. The chain links TRBV7-2 to TRBJ1-5; 9 nucleotides line up with TRBD1. The CDR3 extends over 14 amino acids. Trimming removed 4 bases from V and 4 bases from J; junction bases left unmatched: 2. The germline CDR1 and CDR2 sequences are SGHTA and FQGNSA.

This clone is a singleton in its sample. In DNA form, the CDR3 reads TGCGCCAGCACGGCGGGAGGCCCCGGTGCAGATACGCAGTATTTT. As protein: CASTAGGPGADTQYF. The J gene is TRBJ2-3, the V gene TRBV10-1, with 8 bases lining up with TRBD2. The CDR3 contains 15 residues. Trimming removed 7 bases from V and 4 bases from J; junction bases left unmatched: 10. CDR1 is WNHNN, CDR2 SYGVQD, per germline (reference sequence).

This sequence joins TRBV7-9 and TRBJ2-7, with D possibly being TRBD1 (6 bases). Germline loops: CDR1 SEHNR, CDR2 FQNEAQ (reference sequence). V lost 1 base and J lost 3, with 10 bases in between. This CDR3 has 14 amino acids. This chain's CDR3 is CASSLDRAGYEQYF. DNA for the CDR3: TGTGCCAGCAGCTTAGACAGGGCGGGCTACGAGCAGTACTTC.

The V gene is TRBV18, the J gene TRBJ2-2; the D gene is possibly TRBD1 (6 bases). The CDR3 has 16 residues. Deletions cut 0 bases from V and 6 bases from J, with 14 bases between. The V gene's germline CDR1 is KGHSH and CDR2 LQKENI. The CDR3, as DNA: TGTGCCAGCTCACCACCGGGTACCAGGGGATCCGGGGAGCTGTTTTTT. Encoded protein: CASSPPGTRGSGELFF. The full variable domain, its missing parts supplied by reference TRBV18 and TRBJ2-2, is NAGVMQNPRHLVRRRGQEARLRCSPMKGHSHVYWYRQLPEEGLKFMVYLQKENIIDESGMPKERFSAEFPKEGPSILRIQQVVRGDSAAYFCASSPPGTRGSGELFFGEGSRLTVL.

The rearrangement links TRBV19 to TRBJ1-2; 7 bases align to TRBD1. Germline V gene data show CDR1 as LNHDA and CDR2 as SQIVND (reference sequence). The junction had 3 bases not matched to a gene; V was cut back by 6 bases and J by 2 bases. This CDR3 is 13 amino acids long. The CDR3 coding sequence is TGTGCCAGTAGAATGACAGGGAACTATGGCTACACCTTC. It yields the protein CASRMTGNYGYTF.

This chain connects TRBV24-1 to TRBJ1-1; tentative D call: TRBD1 (5 bases). Germline V lookup: CDR1 KGHDR, CDR2 SFDVKD. V lost 2 bases to trimming and J lost 1 base, with 10 bases between them. This CDR3 region has 15 residues. The CDR3 DNA reads TGTGCCACCAGTGATTCGGGAACAGGGAACACTGAAGCTTTCTTT. Translation gives CATSDSGTGNTEAFF.

The genes are TRBV12-3 or TRBV12-4 and TRBJ2-2; D gene unclear. The V gene lost 2 bases and the J gene lost 7 bases, with 8 bases spanning the gap. The CDR3 sequence is 13 residues long. Here the CDR3 DNA reads TGTGCCAGCAGTTTAACCCACATCGGGGAGCTGTTTTTT. Translation gives CASSLTHIGELFF.

This clone was seen once. CDR3 protein: CASSLREWAYGEQFF. The CDR3, as DNA: TGTGCCAGTAGTTTGCGGGAGTGGGCCTACGGTGAGCAGTTCTTC. The rearrangement links TRBV19 to TRBJ2-1; 7 bases fit TRBD2. Germline V gene data show CDR1 as LNHDA and CDR2 as SQIVND (reference sequence). With 5 bases clipped from V and 9 bases from J, the junction kept 13 bases outside the gene matches. The CDR3 has 15 residues.

The V gene is TRBV6-5, the J gene TRBJ2-7; 8 bases agree with TRBD2. Germline-derived CDR1 and CDR2 are MNHEY and SVGAGI. This CDR3 has 14 amino acids. The V segment lost 6 bases and the J segment 5 bases; nucleotides outside the gene matches: 9. CDR3 DNA: TGTGCCAGCAGAGCCGTAGCGGGACCGGACGAGCAGTACTTC. Residues: CASRAVAGPDEQYF.

This clone turned up a few times. This sequence joins TRBV28 and TRBJ1-5; D is undetermined. The CDR3 covers 15 residues. Deletions cut 2 bases from V and 1 base from J, with 9 bases between. Germline CDR1 MDHEN, CDR2 SYDVKM. The CDR3 protein is CASSLSLGSNQPQHF. In DNA, the CDR3 is TGTGCCAGCAGTTTAAGTTTGGGGAGCAATCAGCCCCAGCATTTT.

The chain uses TRBV6-5 and TRBJ1-6; 7 bases agree with TRBD1. Trimming at V came to 2 bases and at J to 9 bases, leaving 4 bases not matched to a gene. Germline V gene sequence: CDR1 MNHEY, CDR2 SVGAGI. The CDR3 has 14 amino acids. CDR3 sequence reads: CASSYRGRGSPLHF. CDR3 in DNA: TGTGCCAGCAGTTACAGGGGGCGAGGTTCACCCCTCCACTTT.

The gene calls are TRBV4-1 and TRBJ2-3; tentative D call: TRBD1 (6 bases). V was pared by 3 bases and J by 4 bases, with 17 bases between. The CDR3 has 16 residues. The germline gives CDR1 MGHRA, CDR2 YSYEKL. As DNA, the CDR3 is TGCGCCAGCAGCCAGGGTAGGGGGAGTGGCGCAGATACGCAGTATTTT. The encoded protein is CASSQGRGSGADTQYF.

The gene calls are TRBV30 and TRBJ2-7; D is ambiguous. Germline V gives CDR1 GTSNPN, CDR2 SVGIG (reference sequence). This CDR3 has 11 amino acids. V lost 2 bases and J 7 bases, leaving 9 bases between the germline ends. CDR3: CAWSRVGEQYF. The CDR3, as DNA: TGTGCCTGGAGTCGAGTGGGTGAGCAGTACTTC.

The CDR3 spells CASSFTIHRAAFF. CDR3 bases: TGTGCCAGCAGTTTCACGATTCACAGGGCAGCTTTCTTT. This chain connects TRBV28 to TRBJ1-1; tentatively, D is TRBD1 (6 bases). Germline V CDR1 and CDR2: MDHEN, SYDVKM. The CDR3 is 13 amino acids. Trimming stripped 3 bases from V and 10 bases from J, with 15 bases between.

The genes are TRBV14 and TRBJ2-2, with a possible D match to TRBD1 (6 bases). Germline V CDR1 and CDR2: SGHDN, FVKESK. CDR3 length: 14 residues. Trimming removed 2 bases at V and 5 bases at J, with 9 bases between. The CDR3 DNA follows: TGTGCCAGCAGCCAACAGGGGATTACCGGGGAGCTGTTTTTT. As protein: CASSQQGITGELFF.

This sequence joins TRBV20-1 and TRBJ1-2; no clear D gene. Germline V gives CDR1 DFQATT, CDR2 SNEGSKA (reference sequence). Trimming left V 0 bases short and J 10 bases short, with 9 bases between. This CDR3 has 11 amino acids. For the CDR3, the DNA is TGCAGTGCTAGAGATTTAGGGCTCTACACCTTC. Its translation: CSARDLGLYTF.

This chain connects TRBV20-1 to TRBJ2-1; no clear D gene. V lost 1 base, J lost 12 bases, and 10 bases lay in between. Germline V gene lookup returns CDR1 DFQATT and CDR2 SNEGSKA (reference sequence). The CDR3 length is 11 residues. CDR3 sequence: CSARGGHGQFF. CDR3 DNA: TGCAGTGCTAGAGGGGGTCACGGGCAGTTCTTC.

The rearrangement links TRBV6-1 to TRBJ1-2, with TRBD1 matching 7 bases. The CDR3 loop spans 15 amino acids. Germline-derived CDR1 and CDR2 are MNHNS and SASEGT. Trimming cost V 0 bases and J 6 bases; bases outside gene matches: 7. CDR3 amino acids: CASSEAVRGRDGYTF. In DNA, the CDR3 is TGTGCCAGCAGTGAAGCGGTGAGGGGGCGGGATGGCTACACCTTC.